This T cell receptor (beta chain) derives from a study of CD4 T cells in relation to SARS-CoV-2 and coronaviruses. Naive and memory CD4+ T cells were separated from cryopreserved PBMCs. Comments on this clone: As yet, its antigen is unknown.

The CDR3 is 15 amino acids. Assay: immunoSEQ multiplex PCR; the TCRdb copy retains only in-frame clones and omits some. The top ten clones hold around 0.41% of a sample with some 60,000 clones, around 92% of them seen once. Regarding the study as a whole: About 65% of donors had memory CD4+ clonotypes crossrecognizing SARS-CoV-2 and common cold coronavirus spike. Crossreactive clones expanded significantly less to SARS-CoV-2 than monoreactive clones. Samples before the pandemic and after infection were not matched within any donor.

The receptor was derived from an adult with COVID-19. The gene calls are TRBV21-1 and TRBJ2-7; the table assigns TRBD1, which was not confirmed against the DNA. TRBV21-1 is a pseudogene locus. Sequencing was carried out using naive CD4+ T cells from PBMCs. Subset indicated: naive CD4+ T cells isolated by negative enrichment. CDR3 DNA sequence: TGTGCCAGCGGTACCCCGGGACAGGTTATAAGAAAGCAGTACTTC. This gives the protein CASGTPGQVIRKQYF.